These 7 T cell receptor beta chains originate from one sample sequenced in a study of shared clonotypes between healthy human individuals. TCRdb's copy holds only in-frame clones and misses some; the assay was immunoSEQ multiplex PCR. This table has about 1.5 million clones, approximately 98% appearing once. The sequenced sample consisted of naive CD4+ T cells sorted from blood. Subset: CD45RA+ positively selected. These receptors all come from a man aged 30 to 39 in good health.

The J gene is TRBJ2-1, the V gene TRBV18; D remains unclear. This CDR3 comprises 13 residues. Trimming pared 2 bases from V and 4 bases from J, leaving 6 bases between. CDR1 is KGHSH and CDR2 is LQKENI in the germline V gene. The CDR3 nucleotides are TGTGCCAGCTCACCATTCGGGTACAATGAGCAGTTCTTC. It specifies CASSPFGYNEQFF.

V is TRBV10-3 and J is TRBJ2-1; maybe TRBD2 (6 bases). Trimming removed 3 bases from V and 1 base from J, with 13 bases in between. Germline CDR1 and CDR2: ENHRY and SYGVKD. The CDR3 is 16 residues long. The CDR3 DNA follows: TGTGCCATCAGTGAAGCCAGCGGGCCTTCCTACAATGAGCAGTTCTTC. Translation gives CAISEASGPSYNEQFF.

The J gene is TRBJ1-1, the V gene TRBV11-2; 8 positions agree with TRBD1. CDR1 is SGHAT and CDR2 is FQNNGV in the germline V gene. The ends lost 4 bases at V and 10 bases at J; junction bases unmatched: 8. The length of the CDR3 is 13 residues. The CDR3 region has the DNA TGTGCCAGCAGCTCACATGGACAGGGCTTAGCTTTCTTT. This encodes CASSSHGQGLAFF. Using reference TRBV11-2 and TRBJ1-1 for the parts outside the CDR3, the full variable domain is EAGVAQSPRYKIIEKRQSVAFWCNPISGHATLYWYQQILGQGPKLLIQFQNNGVVDDSQLPKDRFSAERLKGVDSTLKIQPAKLEDSAVYLCASSSHGQGLAFFGQGTRLTVV.

CDR3 sequence: CASSGGIPTDTQYF. In nucleotides, the CDR3 is TGTGCCAGCAGTGGCGGGATTCCCACAGATACGCAGTATTTT. This chain joins TRBV25-1 and TRBJ2-3; D is possibly TRBD2 (6 bases). V gave up 4 bases and J gave up 2 bases, with 10 bases separating them. This CDR3 is built from 14 residues. Germline V gene lookup returns CDR1 MGHDK and CDR2 SYGVNS.

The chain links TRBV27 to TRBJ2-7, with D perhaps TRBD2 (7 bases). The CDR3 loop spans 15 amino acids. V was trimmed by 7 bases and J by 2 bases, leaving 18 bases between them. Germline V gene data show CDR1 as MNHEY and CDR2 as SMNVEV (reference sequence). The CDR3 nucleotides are TGTGCCAGCAATACGGTCGGGGGGCTGCCCTACGAGCAGTACTTC. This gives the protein CASNTVGGLPYEQYF.

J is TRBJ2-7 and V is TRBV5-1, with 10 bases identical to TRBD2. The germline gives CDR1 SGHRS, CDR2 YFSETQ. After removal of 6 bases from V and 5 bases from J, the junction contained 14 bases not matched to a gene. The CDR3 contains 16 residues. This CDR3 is CASTENPSGSPHEQYF. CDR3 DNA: TGCGCCAGCACCGAGAATCCTAGCGGGAGTCCCCACGAGCAGTACTTC.

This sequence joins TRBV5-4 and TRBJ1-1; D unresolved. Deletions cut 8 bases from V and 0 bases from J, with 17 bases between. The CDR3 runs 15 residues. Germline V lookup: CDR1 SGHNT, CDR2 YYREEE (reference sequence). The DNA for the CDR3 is TGTGCCAGTGCTCCGGGTCAGAACATGAACACTGAAGCTTTCTTT. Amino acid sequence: CASAPGQNMNTEAFF.